One and the same sample provided the 24 T cell receptor beta chains below, sequenced in a study of T cells in Graves' hyperthyroidism and ophthalmopathy. RNA transcripts served as the template for amplifying TCR beta CDR3 regions. TCR CDR3 underwent first-round RT-PCR with the HTBI primer set. Each CDR3 protein gets one entry after TCRdb re-called the multiplex PCR reads with MiXCR. This table holds about 500,000 distinct CDR3 sequences, around 15% found once. The sample comprised blood. These receptors all stem from a woman aged 18-29 years with Graves' hyperthyroidism.

This CDR3 reads CASSIRVTSNQPQHF. The CDR3 DNA sequence: TGTGCCAGTAGTATCCGGGTAACGAGCAATCAGCCCCAGCATTTT. The gene calls are TRBV19 and TRBJ1-5; D is uncertain. Germline lookup yields CDR1 LNHDA and CDR2 SQIVND (reference sequence). V shed 3 bases and J shed 1 base, with 10 bases lying between them. This CDR3 has 15 amino acids.

In this sample, this clonotype turned up many times. The genes are TRBV30 and TRBJ1-6; unclear D gene. Trimming cost V 2 bases and J 8 bases, with 4 bases left between them. Germline V gene sequence: CDR1 GTSNPN, CDR2 SVGIG (reference sequence). The CDR3 extends over 11 amino acids. The CDR3 DNA reads TGTGCCTGGAGTAATGATTCACCCCTCCACTTT. Amino acid sequence: CAWSNDSPLHF.

This clonotype was seen only a few times. The chain couples TRBV3-1 to TRBJ1-2, with D possibly matching TRBD1 (6 bases). Trimming shortened V by 0 bases and J by 8 bases, and 10 bases separated the two germline ends. Germline CDR1 reads LGHDT; CDR2 reads YNNKEL (reference sequence). The CDR3 consists of 13 residues. DNA for the CDR3: TGTGCCAGCAGCCAAGAGGGGGCAAAGGGCTACACCTTC. Protein sequence: CASSQEGAKGYTF.

This chain links TRBV6-2 or TRBV6-3 with TRBJ2-3; D is uncertain. The CDR3 has 17 amino acids. The germline gives CDR1 MNHEY, CDR2 SVGEGT. V was shortened by 0 bases and J by 0 bases, with 13 bases between the two germline ends. The CDR3 sequence: CASSYSTSPTSTDTQYF. DNA for the CDR3: TGTGCCAGCAGTTACTCGACCAGTCCCACTAGCACAGATACGCAGTATTTT.

This clonotype was detected a few times. CDR3 in amino acids: CASSLTSVDTQYF. CDR3 nucleotide sequence: TGTGCCAGCAGCTTGACGAGTGTAGATACGCAGTATTTT. V usage is TRBV5-4 and J usage is TRBJ2-3; D is uncertain. Per germline, CDR1 SGHNT and CDR2 YYREEE (reference sequence). The CDR3 runs to 13 residues. V lost 1 base and J lost 5, with 8 bases in between.

To note about this clonotype: A much larger clone sits a single nucleotide away, making a read error possible. This chain connects TRBV5-6 to TRBJ2-3; D remains unclear. CDR3 length: 15 residues. Germline assignment: CDR1 SGHDT and CDR2 YYEEEE. The CDR3 loop is CASSWIGYPTDTRYF. In nucleotides, the CDR3 is TGTGCCAGCAGCTGGATCGGGTACCCCACAGATACGCGGTATTTT.

This clonotype was counted only a few times. The V gene is TRBV11-3, the J gene TRBJ2-7, with D possibly matching TRBD1 (5 bases). This CDR3 comprises 14 residues. V was cut by 1 base and J by 1 base, with 8 bases left in between. CDR1 is SGHNT and CDR2 is YENEEA in the germline V gene. The CDR3, as DNA: TGTGCCAGCAGCTTAGCTGGACATTCCTACGAGCAGTACTTC. Translated, it gives CASSLAGHSYEQYF.

This clonotype was counted a few times. One junction end does not reproduce the germline sequence, and a read error may be involved. CDR3 nucleotide sequence: TGTGCCGGCAGCTTTTCGGGACTAGCGGGAGTAGGCGAGCAGTACTTC. Translated: CAGSFSGLAGVGEQYF. The chain employs TRBV11-2 and TRBJ2-7; 14 bases agree with TRBD2. In germline, CDR1 is SGHAT, CDR2 FQNNGV. The CDR3 has 16 amino acids.

Ten or more counts support this clonotype. The chain links TRBV6-1 to TRBJ2-7; the match to TRBD1 covers 8 bases. The CDR3 has 12 residues. Trimming took 3 bases from V and 6 from J; bases not matched to a gene: 1. Per the germline V gene, CDR1 is MNHNS and CDR2 is SASEGT. DNA of the CDR3: TGTGCCAGCAGTGAGACAGGGGCCGAGCAGTACTTC. It yields the protein CASSETGAEQYF.

Ten or more counts support this clonotype. CDR3 sequence reads: CASSEGRLAGVNEQYF. In DNA form, the CDR3 reads TGTGCCAGCAGTGAAGGGCGACTAGCGGGAGTAAACGAGCAGTACTTC. The chain links TRBV6-1 to TRBJ2-7; TRBD2 matches at 12 bases. The CDR3 consists of 16 residues. Per the germline V gene, CDR1 is MNHNS and CDR2 is SASEGT. V was pared by 1 base and J by 5 bases, with 6 bases of the junction left unmatched.

CDR3 sequence: CASSIPYQETQYF. The CDR3 coding sequence is TGTGCCAGCAGTATCCCGTACCAAGAGACCCAGTACTTC. V and J are TRBV12-3 or TRBV12-4 and TRBJ2-5; no reliable D call. This CDR3 region has 13 residues. The V end was cut by 5 bases, the J end by 0 bases, with 7 bases between.

This clonotype was seen repeatedly, ten times or more. The rearrangement links TRBV29-1 to TRBJ2-3, with 11 bases lining up with TRBD1. The CDR3 sequence is 14 residues long. Germline V CDR1 and CDR2: SQVTM, ANQGSEA. V was pared by 7 bases and J by 5 bases, with 8 bases of the junction left unmatched. The CDR3: CSGGTGGMGDTQYF. CDR3 sequence (DNA): TGCAGCGGGGGGACAGGGGGGATGGGAGATACGCAGTATTTT.

The sample holds many counts of this clonotype. The V and J genes are TRBV5-1 and TRBJ2-5; unclear D gene. The CDR3 length is 14 residues. Germline V gene sequence: CDR1 SGHRS, CDR2 YFSETQ. The V end lost 0 bases, the J end lost 1 base, and 7 bases lay between the germline ends. The CDR3 DNA sequence: TGCGCCAGCAGCTTGGTTACCTTCCAAGAGACCCAGTACTTC. It is translated as CASSLVTFQETQYF.

The V call is TRBV14, the J call TRBJ1-3; perhaps TRBD1 as D (5 bases). This CDR3 comprises 14 residues. Germline V gene sequence: CDR1 SGHDN, CDR2 FVKESK. With 2 bases removed from V and 7 bases from J, the gap between germline ends came to 12 bases. The CDR3 region is CASSQISGDNTIYF. CDR3 nucleotide sequence: TGTGCCAGCAGCCAAATATCCGGGGACAACACCATATATTTT.

A word on this clonotype: A read error is possible here, since a much larger clone lies one base away. The V gene is TRBV5-6, the J gene TRBJ2-5, with D perhaps TRBD1 (6 bases). The ends were cut back, 6 bases at V and 3 bases at J, with 12 bases in the middle. Germline CDR1 and CDR2: SGHDT and YYEEEE. The CDR3 runs 13 residues. The CDR3 here is CASTWNREETQYF. The DNA for the CDR3 is TGTGCCAGCACCTGGAACAGGGAAGAGACCCAGTACTTC.

This clonotype came up many times. The chain recombines TRBV6-1 with TRBJ1-1; the D is unclear. Trimming removed 8 bases from V and 2 bases from J, with 15 bases in between. Looked up from germline, CDR1 is MNHNS and CDR2 is SASEGT. The CDR3 contains 14 residues. The CDR3 DNA follows: TGTGCCAGCCCCGGGTGGAGGGCCAACACTGAAGCTTTCTTT. It is translated as CASPGWRANTEAFF.

This chain uses TRBV19 with TRBJ2-1; the D call may be TRBD1 or TRBD2 (5 bases each). V lost 4 bases, J lost 7 bases, and 11 bases lay in between. Germline lookup yields CDR1 LNHDA and CDR2 SQIVND (reference sequence). The CDR3 runs 13 residues. In nucleotides, the CDR3 is TGTGCCAGTAGTACGGGACCTCGAAATGAGCAGTTCTTC. It yields the protein CASSTGPRNEQFF. Based on the CDR3 plus reference TRBV19 and TRBJ2-1, the full variable domain is DGGITQSPKYLFRKEGQNVTLSCEQNLNHDAMYWYRQDPGQGLRLIYYSQIVNDFQKGDIAEGYSVSREKKESFPLTVTSAQKNPTAFYLCASSTGPRNEQFFGPGTRLTVL.

This chain connects TRBV19 to TRBJ1-5; D ambiguous. The CDR3 totals 14 residues. Trimming stripped 3 bases from V and 6 bases from J, with 12 bases between. Germline V CDR1 and CDR2: LNHDA, SQIVND (reference sequence). The CDR3 DNA follows: TGTGCCAGTAGTATTATACCGACTGGTCAGCCCCAGCATTTT. Translation: CASSIIPTGQPQHF.

This clonotype has ten or more counts. V is TRBV7-2 and J is TRBJ1-1; D uncertain. V gave up 3 bases and J gave up 7 bases, with 9 bases separating them. This CDR3 has 12 residues. Germline CDR1 reads SGHTA; CDR2 reads FQGNSA. CDR3 sequence reads: CASSFAAGEAFF. The CDR3 DNA reads as TGTGCCAGCAGCTTCGCGGCGGGTGAAGCTTTCTTT.

J is TRBJ2-2 and V is TRBV6-1; possible D gene TRBD1, 6 bases. Germline V gene lookup returns CDR1 MNHNS and CDR2 SASEGT. Trimming shortened V by 5 bases and J by 1 base, and 17 bases separated the two germline ends. The CDR3 length is 17 residues. CDR3 coding DNA: TGTGCCAGCAGTTCGCTCAGGGGCAGCAAGAACACCGGGGAGCTGTTTTTT. It encodes CASSSLRGSKNTGELFF.

This clonotype was counted between two and nine times. The J gene is TRBJ2-1, the V gene TRBV7-9; 7 bases map to TRBD2. This CDR3 has 15 residues. The germline V gene encodes CDR1 SEHNR and CDR2 FQNEAQ (reference sequence). Trimming took 6 bases from V and 0 from J; bases not matched to a gene: 5. Here the CDR3 reads CASRTGRSSYNEQFF. CDR3 in DNA: TGTGCCAGCAGGACCGGGAGGTCCTCCTACAATGAGCAGTTCTTC.

This clonotype was counted ten times or more. The V and J genes are TRBV12-3 or TRBV12-4 and TRBJ1-5, with D possibly being TRBD1 (5 bases). The CDR3 is 19 amino acids. Trimming removed 1 base from V and 6 bases from J, with 25 bases in between. CDR3 amino acids: CASSLVQELSIGPLQPQHF. The DNA of the CDR3 is TGTGCCAGCAGTTTAGTACAGGAGCTTTCAATCGGTCCCCTTCAGCCCCAGCATTTT.

At least ten counts were recorded for this clonotype. The V call is TRBV27, the J call TRBJ2-1, with D perhaps TRBD1 or TRBD2 (7 bases each). V was clipped by 1 base and J by 7 bases, with 17 bases between them. CDR1 is MNHEY, CDR2 SMNVEV, per germline (reference sequence). The CDR3 extends over 16 amino acids. As DNA, the CDR3 is TGTGCCAGCAGTTTATTCATCACAGGGGAGGGTAATGAGCAGTTCTTC. The encoded protein is CASSLFITGEGNEQFF.

This clonotype showed up many times. As DNA, the CDR3 is TGTGCCACCAGCAGGCTGGACAGGGCGATTTCACCCCTCCACTTT. The encoded protein is CATSRLDRAISPLHF. The V and J genes are TRBV15 and TRBJ1-6; 8 nucleotides line up with TRBD1. CDR3 length: 15 residues. Losses at the gene ends were 3 bases for V and 9 bases for J; bases not matched to a gene: 7. Germline-derived CDR1 and CDR2 are LNHNV and YYDKDF (reference sequence).